The 5 T cell receptor beta chains below all came from one sample that was sequenced in a study of T cell responses to AZD1222 COVID-19 vaccine. Produced via immunoSEQ multiplex PCR; TCRdb's table is partial and in-frame only. The profile covers under 200,000 clones, with 88% appearing a single time and 25% to 30% taken by the ten largest. This specimen was peripheral blood, taken 28 days after the second AZD1222 dose. The receptors shown here come from an adult who received the AZD1222 COVID-19 vaccine.

The chain has TRBV7-2 and TRBJ2-7; TRBD2 matches 9 bases. Germline V gene lookup returns CDR1 SGHTA and CDR2 FQGNSA. The J segment lost 7 bases and the V segment lost 0 bases, leaving 7 bases of the junction unmatched. CDR3 length: 15 residues. The DNA for the CDR3 is TGTGCCAGCAGCTTAGCTCGCGGGAGGGCCAGTGAGCAGTACTTC. Protein product: CASSLARGRASEQYF.

This sequence joins TRBV28 and TRBJ2-3; the match to TRBD1 covers 7 bases. V lost 3 bases and J lost 4; bases outside the gene matches: 10. The CDR3 covers 16 residues. Germline assignment: CDR1 MDHEN and CDR2 SYDVKM. CDR3 protein: CASSFRDSAFPDTQYF. Here the CDR3 DNA reads TGTGCCAGCAGTTTCCGGGACAGCGCCTTTCCAGATACGCAGTATTTT.

The chain combines TRBV7-3 with TRBJ2-1; TRBD2 aligns across 9 bases. CDR1 and CDR2 from the germline V gene are SGHTA and FQGTGA. The V segment lost 5 bases and the J segment 2 bases; nucleotides outside the gene matches: 4. The CDR3 contains 15 residues. The DNA of the CDR3 is TGTGCCAGCAGCCTTCTAGCGGGGACCTACAATGAGCAGTTCTTC. As protein: CASSLLAGTYNEQFF.

The V gene is TRBV19, the J gene TRBJ2-7; D might be TRBD2 (5 bases). The CDR3 is 12 amino acids. CDR1 LNHDA and CDR2 SQIVND come from the germline V gene (reference sequence). Trimming left V 6 bases short and J 2 bases short, with 8 bases between. The CDR3 sequence: CASSPGTYEQYF. DNA for the CDR3: TGTGCCAGTAGCCCGGGGACCTACGAGCAGTACTTC.

V gene TRBV28 combines with J gene TRBJ1-5; no reliable D call. The CDR3 extends over 15 amino acids. Per germline, CDR1 MDHEN and CDR2 SYDVKM. V dropped 7 bases and J dropped 4 bases, with 17 bases sitting between them. CDR3 sequence (DNA): TGTGCCAGCACCAATACACCGTCTGGGAATCAGCCCCAGCATTTT. It yields the protein CASTNTPSGNQPQHF.